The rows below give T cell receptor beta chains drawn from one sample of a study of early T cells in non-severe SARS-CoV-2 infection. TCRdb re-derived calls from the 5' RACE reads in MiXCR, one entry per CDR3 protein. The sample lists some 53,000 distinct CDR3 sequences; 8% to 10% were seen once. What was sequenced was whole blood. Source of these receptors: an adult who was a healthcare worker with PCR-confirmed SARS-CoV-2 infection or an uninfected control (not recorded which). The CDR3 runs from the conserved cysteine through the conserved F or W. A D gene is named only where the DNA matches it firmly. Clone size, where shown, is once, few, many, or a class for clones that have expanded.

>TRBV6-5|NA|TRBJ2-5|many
TGTGCCAGCAGGCGGGGGCAGGGGGTAAAAGAGACCCAGTACTTC
CASRRGQGVKETQYF
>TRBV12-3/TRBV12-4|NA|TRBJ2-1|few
TGTGCCAGCAGTTTAGATGGAGGGCTGGGCGGTGAGCAGTTCTTC
CASSLDGGLGGEQFF
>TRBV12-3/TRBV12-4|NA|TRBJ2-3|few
TGTGCCAGCCGTCTTCTAACAGATACGCAGTATTTT
CASRLLTDTQYF
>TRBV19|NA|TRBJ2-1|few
TGTGCCAGTAGTATAGGCGATAATGAGCAGTTCTTC
CASSIGDNEQFF
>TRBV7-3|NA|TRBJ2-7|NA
TGTGCCAGCAGCTTAGGGGGATCCGGCAGCTACGAGCAGTACTTC
CASSLGGSGSYEQYF
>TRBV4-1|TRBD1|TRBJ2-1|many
TGCGCCAGCAGCTTTACAGGGGGTGATGAGCAGTTCTTC
CASSFTGGDEQFF
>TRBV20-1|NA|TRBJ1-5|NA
TGCAGCGCCCATAGCGGGGAATTCAATCAGCCCCAGCATTTT
CSAHSGEFNQPQHF
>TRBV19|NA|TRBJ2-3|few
TGTGCCAGTAGTATCCCGCAGGGAGATACGCAGTATTTT
CASSIPQGDTQYF
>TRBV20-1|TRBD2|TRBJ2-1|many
TGCAGTGCTAGAGGTGCCGGGGGGGCCGCCTACAATGAGCAGTTCTTC
CSARGAGGAAYNEQFF
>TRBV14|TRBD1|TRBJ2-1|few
TGTGCCAGCAGCCATACGGCAGGGGGCATGAATGAGCAGTTCTTC
CASSHTAGGMNEQFF
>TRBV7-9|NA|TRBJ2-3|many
TGTGCCAGCAGCTGGGGGGTACCTAGCACAGATACGCAGTATTTT
CASSWGVPSTDTQYF
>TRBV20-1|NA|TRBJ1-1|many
TGCAGTGCTAGAGTCCCTGCGTGGTATAGGGCTGAAGCTTTCTTT
CSARVPAWYRAEAFF
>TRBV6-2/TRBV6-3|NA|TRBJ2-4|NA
TGTGCCAGCACCCTGTACCCGGGACCGAAGTACTTC
CASTLYPGPKYF
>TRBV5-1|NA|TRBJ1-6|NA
TGCGCCAGCAGAGGGACAAACAATTCACCCCTCCACTTT
CASRGTNNSPLHF
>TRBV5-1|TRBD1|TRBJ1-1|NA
TGCGCCAGCAGCTTGCTGACAGGGGGGACCGAAGCTTTCTTT
CASSLLTGGTEAFF
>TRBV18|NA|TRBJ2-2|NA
TGTGCCAGCTCACCCCCGTGGGGGGTGAACACCGGGGAGCTGTTTTTT
CASSPPWGVNTGELFF
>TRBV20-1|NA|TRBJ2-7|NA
TGCAGTGCTAGCCTGACTCGGGGCGGGTACGAGCAGTACTTC
CSASLTRGGYEQYF
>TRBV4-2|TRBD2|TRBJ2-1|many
TGTGCCAGCAGCCAAGGCCCCGGGACTAGCGGGGGTATCTCCTACAATGAGCAGTTCTTC
CASSQGPGTSGGISYNEQFF